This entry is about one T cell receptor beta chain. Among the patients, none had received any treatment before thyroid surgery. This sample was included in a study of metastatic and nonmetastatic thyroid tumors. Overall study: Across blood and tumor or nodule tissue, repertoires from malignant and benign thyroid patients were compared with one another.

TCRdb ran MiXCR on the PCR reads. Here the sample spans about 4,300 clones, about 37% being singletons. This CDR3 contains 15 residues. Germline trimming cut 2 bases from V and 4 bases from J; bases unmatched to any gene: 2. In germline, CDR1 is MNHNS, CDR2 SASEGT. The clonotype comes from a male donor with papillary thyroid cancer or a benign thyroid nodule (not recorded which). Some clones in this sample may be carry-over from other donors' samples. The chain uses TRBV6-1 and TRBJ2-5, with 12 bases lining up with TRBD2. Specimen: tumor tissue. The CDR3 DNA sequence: TGTGCCAGCAGTGAACTAGCGGGAGGGCCAGAGACCCAGTACTTC. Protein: CASSELAGGPETQYF.